This T cell receptor beta chain emerged from a study of blood T cell repertoires in COVID-19. Study details: The United States, Italy and Spain were the sources of the acute and convalescent COVID-19 samples.

Assay used: immunoSEQ multiplex PCR; TCRdb lists only in-frame clones, some missing. The profile shows 40,000 to 45,000 clones, roughly 79% of them singletons. Germline-derived CDR1 and CDR2 are SGHRS and YFSETQ. The CDR3 is made up of 16 amino acids. After removal of 1 base from V and 6 bases from J, the junction contained 5 bases not matched to a gene. This clone came up once. This sequence originates from a woman aged 80 or over with acute or convalescent COVID-19. The chain employs TRBV5-1 and TRBJ1-6, with 9 bases that match TRBD1. The sample taken for sequencing was peripheral blood. In nucleotides, the CDR3 is TGCGCCAGCAGCTTGATCGGACAGGGGATTAATTCACCCCTCCACTTT. Protein product: CASSLIGQGINSPLHF.